This T cell receptor beta chain was sequenced in a study of CD8+ T cells in alopecia areata. Sample treatment: oral pan-JAK inhibitor, 5-10 mg twice daily. Per the germline V gene, CDR1 is MGHRA and CDR2 is YSYEKL. The CDR3 has 14 residues. The table lists this clone with a few counts. The junction departs from the called germline gene at one end, perhaps through a read error. RNA was isolated and reverse transcribed to cDNA, the sequencing template. Only in-frame clones appear in the TCRdb table, and some are missing; sequencing was by immunoSEQ multiplex PCR. The data contain around 270,000 clones, 58% of them singletons.

The chain carries TRBV4-1 and TRBJ1-4; D gene unclear. The receptor comes from a human donor with alopecia areata. The sample in question was CD4+ T cells sorted from blood, obtained at week 24, from a patient treated with tofacitinib. DNA of the CDR3: TGCGCCAGCAGTCAAGAGTCAGATTGGAAAAAACTGTTTTTT. It specifies CASSQESDWKKLFF.